The rows below give T cell receptor beta chains drawn from one sample of a study of cytomegalovirus exposure and HLA in healthy donors. The method was immunoSEQ multiplex PCR; TCRdb's version includes in-frame clones alone and lacks a portion of them. The table includes fewer than 200,000 clones, 68% detected once. The specimen was PBMCs. The source of these receptors is a woman aged 40 to 50 in good health and CMV-seropositive. The CDR3 runs from the conserved cysteine through the conserved F or W. The D gene is left open where the match is weak. Rows may omit the clone size; those that give it use once, few, many or a size class.

few	TRBV9	TRBJ1-2	.	TGTGCCAGCAGCGCCTCTGGCAGGGCTCCAAACTATGGCTACACCTTC	CASSASGRAPNYGYTF
.	TRBV5-6	TRBJ2-3	.	TGTGCCAGCAGCTTAAGGGGGACGGGCACAGATACGCAGTATTTT	CASSLRGTGTDTQYF
.	TRBV6-1	TRBJ1-2	TRBD1	TGTGCCAGCAGTGAATTAAGACAGGGGAGCTATGGCTACACCTTC	CASSELRQGSYGYTF
.	TRBV27	TRBJ1-2	TRBD1	TGTGCCAGCAGGAACCCGGGACAGCACTATGGCTACACCTTC	CASRNPGQHYGYTF
.	TRBV19	TRBJ2-7	TRBD1	TGTGCCAGTAGTCGGAGGAGGACAGGGGGCTACGAGCAGTACTTC	CASSRRRTGGYEQYF
.	TRBV4-1	TRBJ2-2	.	TGCGCCAGCAGCCAACCCCGAGAGGGCATCACCGGGGAGCTGTTTTTT	CASSQPREGITGELFF
.	TRBV4-2	TRBJ2-7	TRBD2	TGTGCCAGCAGCCAAGAGGTAACTAGCGGTACCTACGAGCAGTACTTC	CASSQEVTSGTYEQYF
.	TRBV28	TRBJ2-2	TRBD1	TGTGCCAGCAGCCGACTCCGGACAGGGCGGAGCGGGGAGCTGTTTTTT	CASSRLRTGRSGELFF
.	TRBV7-9	TRBJ1-4	TRBD1	TGTGCCAGCAGCTTATTGGTGGGACAGGGAGCAACTAATGAAAAACTGTTTTTT	CASSLLVGQGATNEKLFF
.	TRBV5-1	TRBJ1-2	.	TGCGCCAGCAGCCCAGGGACACTGCTTCTTCCTAACTATGGCTACACCTTC	CASSPGTLLLPNYGYTF
.	TRBV5-1	TRBJ1-3	.	TGCGCCAGCAGCTTGGGTGCGGGAAACACCATATATTTT	CASSLGAGNTIYF
.	TRBV9	TRBJ1-1	.	TGTGCCAGCAGCGTAGTTGTCGGGGAAGGGAACACTGAAGCTTTCTTT	CASSVVVGEGNTEAFF
.	TRBV2	TRBJ1-6	.	TGTGCCAGCAGGGTCGATCGGGATTCACCCCTCCACTTT	CASRVDRDSPLHF
.	TRBV19	TRBJ1-4	.	TGTGCCAGTATCATGACCGACAGGATGAATGAAAAACTGTTTTTT	CASIMTDRMNEKLFF
few	TRBV6-5	TRBJ2-7	.	TGTGCCAGCAGCAGCCGGGAACGTCTTACCGAGCAGTACTTC	CASSSRERLTEQYF
.	TRBV2	TRBJ2-1	TRBD1	TGTGCCAGCATATTGGGCCGACAGGGTAGCAATGAGCAGTTCTTC	CASILGRQGSNEQFF
.	TRBV5-1	TRBJ1-2	TRBD1	TGCGCCAGCAGCTCATGGACAGGAAACTATGGCTACACCTTC	CASSSWTGNYGYTF
.	TRBV7-8	TRBJ2-7	TRBD2	TGTGCCAGCAGCCTAGGGGTAGCGGGGCTTGGCGAGCAGTACTTC	CASSLGVAGLGEQYF
.	TRBV5-6	TRBJ2-5	.	TGTGCCAGCAGCTCGGACTACCTTCAAGAGACCCAGTACTTC	CASSSDYLQETQYF
once	TRBV2	TRBJ1-4	.	TGTGCCAGCCATCGGAACGGGGCAACTAATGAAAAACTGTTTTTT	CASHRNGATNEKLFF
.	TRBV19	TRBJ2-7	.	TGTGCCAGTAGTAGAACCACCGGGACTCCGAGCTCCTACGAGCAGTACTTC	CASSRTTGTPSSYEQYF
.	TRBV6-5	TRBJ1-5	TRBD1	TGTGCCAGCAGTTCGACAGGGGTGGGACAGCCCCAGCATTTT	CASSSTGVGQPQHF
few	TRBV29-1	TRBJ2-4	TRBD2	TGCAGCGTTGAAGGGGACGGGGGGGCTTATTTCGTCAAAAACATTCAGTACTTC	CSVEGDGGAYFVKNIQYF
.	TRBV11-2	TRBJ2-5	TRBD2	TGTGCCAGCAGCTTAAGGACTAGCGACCCTCAAGAGACCCAGTACTTC	CASSLRTSDPQETQYF
.	TRBV29-1	TRBJ2-7	.	TGCAGCGTTGAAGCCCTTAACTTGGACAGCTACGAGCAGTACTTC	CSVEALNLDSYEQYF
.	TRBV7-9	TRBJ1-2	.	TGTGCCAGCAGCTTCGGTCAGGGTGATGGCTACACCTTC	CASSFGQGDGYTF
.	TRBV29-1	TRBJ2-1	TRBD2	TGCAGCGTTCGAGCGGGGGGGCCTTACAATGAGCAGTTCTTC	CSVRAGGPYNEQFF
few	TRBV7-9	TRBJ2-7	.	TGTGCCAGCAGCTTAGCCAGGGATCCTTACGAGCAGTACTTC	CASSLARDPYEQYF
once	TRBV5-4	TRBJ2-2	TRBD2	TGTGCCAGCAGCCCCCCGGGACTAGCAGCTGGGGAGCTGTTTTTT	CASSPPGLAAGELFF
few	TRBV5-3	TRBJ1-5	.	TGTGCCAGAAGCTTGGAGGTAGGACGAGTTTGGAGGAGCAATCAGCCCCAGCATTTT	CARSLEVGRVWRSNQPQHF
few	TRBV6-5	TRBJ2-7	TRBD2	TGTGCCAGCAGTTACTCGTTAGCGGGGGGGCATGAGCAGTACTTC	CASSYSLAGGHEQYF
few	TRBV5-4	TRBJ2-7	.	TGTGCCAGCAGTCACGACGGAGCCTACGAGCAGTACTTC	CASSHDGAYEQYF
.	TRBV28	TRBJ1-2	TRBD1	TGTGCCAGCACGACAGGGGATGGCTACACCTTC	CASTTGDGYTF